Listed below are T cell receptor beta chains from one sample, sequenced in a study of blood T cell repertoires in COVID-19. Measured with immunoSEQ multiplex PCR; TCRdb has only the in-frame clones, and not every one. The sample shows 200,000 to 250,000 clones, about 90% of them seen only once. The source material was peripheral blood. These receptors were obtained from an older woman with acute or convalescent COVID-19. CDR3s include the opening cysteine and the closing phenylalanine or tryptophan. Each record gives: clone size, D gene, V gene, J gene, CDR3 protein, CDR3 DNA. D genes are given only for firm matches. Size tells how often a clone was seen (once, few, many) or the class of an expanded clone, and some rows leave it out.

once	.	TRBV25-1	TRBJ2-1	CASSDSGRAYNEQFF	TGTGCCAGCAGTGATAGCGGTCGGGCATACAATGAGCAGTTCTTC
.	TRBD2	TRBV7-3	TRBJ2-5	CASSFLAGKLETQYF	TGTGCCAGCAGCTTCCTAGCGGGGAAGCTTGAGACCCAGTACTTC
.	TRBD1	TRBV5-6	TRBJ1-5	CASSSRTGASNQPQHF	TGTGCCAGCAGCTCACGGACAGGGGCAAGCAATCAGCCCCAGCATTTT
.	.	TRBV3-1/TRBV3-2	TRBJ2-2	CASSQWLGTSSGELFF	TGTGCCAGCAGCCAATGGCTGGGGACAAGTTCCGGGGAGCTGTTTTTT
few	.	TRBV19	TRBJ1-1	CASSNQGMNTEAFF	TGTGCCAGTAGTAATCAGGGGATGAACACTGAAGCTTTCTTT
.	.	TRBV4-3	TRBJ2-2	CASSQDKIGRDMTGELFF	TGCGCCAGCAGCCAAGATAAAATCGGGCGGGATATGACCGGGGAGCTGTTTTTT
.	.	TRBV11-2	TRBJ2-2	CASSLVHQGGNTGELFF	TGTGCCAGCAGCTTAGTTCACCAGGGAGGCAACACCGGGGAGCTGTTTTTT
.	.	TRBV28	TRBJ1-2	CASSQAGQNGYTF	TGTGCCAGCAGCCAAGCTGGGCAGAATGGCTACACCTTC
.	.	TRBV6-2/TRBV6-3	TRBJ2-1	CASSALKEGEQFF	TGTGCCAGCAGCGCCTTGAAAGAGGGTGAGCAGTTCTTC
.	TRBD1	TRBV5-4	TRBJ1-2	CASLEDRGNYGYTF	TGTGCCAGCCTAGAGGACAGGGGCAACTATGGCTACACCTTC
once	TRBD2	TRBV28	TRBJ2-1	CASSFRTSGRGAYNEQFF	TGTGCCAGCAGTTTCCGGACTAGCGGGAGGGGCGCCTACAATGAGCAGTTCTTC
.	TRBD2	TRBV3-1/TRBV3-2	TRBJ2-1	CASSQEMASGLYNEQFF	TGTGCCAGCAGCCAAGAGATGGCTAGCGGTCTGTACAATGAGCAGTTCTTC
.	TRBD2	TRBV11-3	TRBJ2-3	CASSSIAGGSTDTQYF	TGTGCCAGCAGCTCTATAGCGGGGGGGAGCACAGATACGCAGTATTTT
.	TRBD1	TRBV18	TRBJ1-2	CASWGGTGASYGYTF	TGTGCCAGCTGGGGGGGGACAGGAGCTTCCTATGGCTACACCTTC
many	.	TRBV19	TRBJ1-5	CASSIDLFDRRRVNQPQHF	TGTGCCAGTAGTATAGATCTATTCGACAGGCGAAGAGTGAATCAGCCCCAGCATTTT
.	TRBD1	TRBV30	TRBJ2-2	CAWTGGIGELFF	TGTGCCTGGACAGGGGGTATCGGGGAGCTGTTTTTT
.	.	TRBV7-9	TRBJ1-1	CASSPQGANTEAFF	TGTGCCAGCAGCCCACAAGGAGCGAACACTGAAGCTTTCTTT
.	TRBD2	TRBV30	TRBJ2-3	CAFYLAGGNTQYF	TGTGCCTTTTATTTAGCGGGAGGGAATACGCAGTATTTT
.	TRBD1	TRBV6-4	TRBJ1-1	CASSDRGRTEAFF	TGTGCCAGCAGTGACAGGGGGCGAACTGAAGCTTTCTTT
.	TRBD1	TRBV2	TRBJ1-2	CASRGQVYGYTF	TGTGCCAGCAGAGGACAGGTCTATGGCTACACCTTC
.	.	TRBV7-9	TRBJ2-4	CASSLRLFVGGSDKNIQYF	TGTGCCAGCAGCTTAAGGCTTTTTGTCGGGGGTTCAGACAAAAACATTCAGTACTTC
.	.	TRBV19	TRBJ2-1	CASSMVPGSNEQFF	TGTGCCAGTAGTATGGTTCCGGGATCCAATGAGCAGTTCTTC
.	.	TRBV9	TRBJ1-3	CASSHTGSGNTIYF	TGTGCCAGCAGCCACACGGGCTCTGGAAACACCATATATTTT
few	.	TRBV25-1	TRBJ2-1	CASSAYNEQFF	TGTGCCAGCAGTGCGTACAATGAGCAGTTCTTC
.	.	TRBV5-1	TRBJ1-1	CASRGNTGDTEAFF	TGCGCCAGCAGGGGGAATACAGGAGACACTGAAGCTTTCTTT
.	.	TRBV27	TRBJ2-3	CASSQITRGWSTDTQYF	TGTGCCAGCAGTCAAATCACCCGGGGTTGGAGCACAGATACGCAGTATTTT
.	.	TRBV3-1/TRBV3-2	TRBJ2-2	CASTLGQITTGELFF	TGTGCCAGCACGCTGGGGCAGATCACCACCGGGGAGCTGTTTTTT
.	.	TRBV18	TRBJ1-1	CASGQGTNTEAFF	TGTGCCAGCGGGCAGGGGACGAACACTGAAGCTTTCTTT
.	.	TRBV7-8	TRBJ1-2	CASSLGGAGAGYTF	TGTGCCAGCAGCTTAGGGGGCGCGGGGGCTGGCTACACCTTC
.	.	TRBV5-5	TRBJ2-5	CASSLGAETQYF	TGTGCCAGCAGCTTGGGGGCAGAGACCCAGTACTTC
few	.	TRBV19	TRBJ1-2	CASTTTQGYGYTF	TGTGCCAGTACCACCACTCAGGGCTATGGCTACACCTTC
few	.	TRBV2	TRBJ1-4	CASSEGRLNEKLFF	TGTGCCAGCAGTGAGGGGAGACTTAATGAAAAACTGTTTTTT
.	.	TRBV7-9	TRBJ1-1	CASSYTIGQNTEAFF	TGTGCCAGCAGCTACACAATTGGACAGAACACTGAAGCTTTCTTT